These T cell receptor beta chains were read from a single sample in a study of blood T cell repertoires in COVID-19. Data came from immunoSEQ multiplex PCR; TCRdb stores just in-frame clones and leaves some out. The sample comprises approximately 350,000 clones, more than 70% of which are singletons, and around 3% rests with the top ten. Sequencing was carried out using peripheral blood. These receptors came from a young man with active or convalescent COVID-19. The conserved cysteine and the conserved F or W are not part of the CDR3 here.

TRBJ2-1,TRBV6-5,ASRPDREEDNEQF
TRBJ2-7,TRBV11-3,ASTGGTGYEQY
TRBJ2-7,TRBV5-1,ASSSQGGRHEQY
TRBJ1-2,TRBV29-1,SVAPGTGVNYGYT
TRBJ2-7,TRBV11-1,ASSSGLAYEQY
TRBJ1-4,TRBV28,ASSLMVGEKLF
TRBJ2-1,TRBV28,ASSFSRLAGVYEQF
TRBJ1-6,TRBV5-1,ASSLTGGGSSPLH
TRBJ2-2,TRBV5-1,ASSQTRAGGTGELF
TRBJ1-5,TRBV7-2,ASSSGVGQPQH
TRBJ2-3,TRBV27,ASSLGDRETDTQY
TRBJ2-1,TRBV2,ASSDGGIMNEQF
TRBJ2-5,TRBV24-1,ATSDGLRGSRETQY
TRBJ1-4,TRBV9,ASSERDRGGNEKLF
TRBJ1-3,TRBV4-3,ASSQGSGLSGNTIY
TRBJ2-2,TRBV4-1,AEPALRGCNTGELF
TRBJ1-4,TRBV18,ASSLQGLDEKLF
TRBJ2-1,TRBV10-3,AISELGGEQF
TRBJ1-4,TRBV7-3,ASSLRPHGGANEKLF
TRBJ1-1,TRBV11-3,ASSRQGASTEAF
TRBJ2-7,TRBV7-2,ASSPPGLFYEQY
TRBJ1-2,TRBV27,ASTVYGYT
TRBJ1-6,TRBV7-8,ASSLGTGLNSPLH
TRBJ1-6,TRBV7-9,ASSPSESRHNSPLH
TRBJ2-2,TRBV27,ASRDRGRLGELF
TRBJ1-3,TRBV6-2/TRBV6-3,ASSQDRWSGNTIY
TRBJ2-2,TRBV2,ASTITLSTGELF
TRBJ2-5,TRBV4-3,ASSQELAGGPVETQY
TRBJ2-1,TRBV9,ASNKRELWNEQF
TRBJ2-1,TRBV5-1,ASRQRSGNSYNEQF
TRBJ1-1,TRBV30,AWGDRATEAF
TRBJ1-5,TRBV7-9,ASSPTGQDQPQH
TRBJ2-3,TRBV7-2,ASSSQGQGGDTQY
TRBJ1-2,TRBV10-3,AISSGHGYGYT
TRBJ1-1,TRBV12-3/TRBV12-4,ASRQGAIKAF
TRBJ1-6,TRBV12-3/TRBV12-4,ASARRSGSPLH
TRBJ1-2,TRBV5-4,ASSVSRANYGYT
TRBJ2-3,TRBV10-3,AITPTGEVTDTQY
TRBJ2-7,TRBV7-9,ASARGGLYEQY
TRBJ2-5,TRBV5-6,ASSWGPRGETQY
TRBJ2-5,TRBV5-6,ASSSPRGGRETQY